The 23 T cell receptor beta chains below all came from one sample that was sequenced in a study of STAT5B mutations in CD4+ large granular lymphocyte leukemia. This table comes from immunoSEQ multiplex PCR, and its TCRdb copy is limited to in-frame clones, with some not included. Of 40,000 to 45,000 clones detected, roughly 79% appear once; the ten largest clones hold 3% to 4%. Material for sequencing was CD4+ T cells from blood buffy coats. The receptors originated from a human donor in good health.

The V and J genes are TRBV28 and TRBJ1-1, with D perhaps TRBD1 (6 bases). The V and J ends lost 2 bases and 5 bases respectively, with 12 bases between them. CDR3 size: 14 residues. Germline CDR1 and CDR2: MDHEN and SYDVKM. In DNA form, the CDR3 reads TGTGCCAGCAGTTTAGAACAGGGAGGGACTGAAGCTTTCTTT. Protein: CASSLEQGGTEAFF.

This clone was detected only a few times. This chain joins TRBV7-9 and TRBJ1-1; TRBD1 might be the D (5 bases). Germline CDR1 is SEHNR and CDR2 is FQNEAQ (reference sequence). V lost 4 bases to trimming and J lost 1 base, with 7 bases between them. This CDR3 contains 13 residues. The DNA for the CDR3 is TGTGCCAGCAGCTACGGGGCGAACACTGAAGCTTTCTTT. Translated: CASSYGANTEAFF.

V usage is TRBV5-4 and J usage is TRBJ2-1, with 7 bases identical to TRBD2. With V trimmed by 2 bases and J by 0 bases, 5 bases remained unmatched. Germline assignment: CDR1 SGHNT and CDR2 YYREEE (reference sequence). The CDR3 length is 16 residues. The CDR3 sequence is CASSLGGRSSYNEQFF. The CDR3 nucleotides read TGTGCCAGCAGCTTAGGCGGGAGAAGCTCCTACAATGAGCAGTTCTTC.

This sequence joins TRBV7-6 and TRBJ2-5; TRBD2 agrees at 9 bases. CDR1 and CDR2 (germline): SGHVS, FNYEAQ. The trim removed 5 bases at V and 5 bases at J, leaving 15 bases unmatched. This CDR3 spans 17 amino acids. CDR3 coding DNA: TGTGCCAGCAGCCCCACGGCTAGCGGGGCGACATGGGAGACCCAGTACTTC. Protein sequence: CASSPTASGATWETQYF.

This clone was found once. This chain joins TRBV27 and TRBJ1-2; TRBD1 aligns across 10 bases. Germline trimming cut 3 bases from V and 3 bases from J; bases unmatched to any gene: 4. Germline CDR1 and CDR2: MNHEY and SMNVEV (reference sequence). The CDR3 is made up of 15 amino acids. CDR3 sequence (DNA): TGTGCCAGCAGTTTGGGACAGGGGTTTTACTATGGCTACACCTTC. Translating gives CASSLGQGFYYGYTF.

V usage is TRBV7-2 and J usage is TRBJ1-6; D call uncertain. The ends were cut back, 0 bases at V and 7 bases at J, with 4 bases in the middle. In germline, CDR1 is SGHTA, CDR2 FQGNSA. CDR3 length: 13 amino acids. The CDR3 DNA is TGTGCCAGCAGCTTAGCGGGGAATTCACCCCTCCACTTT. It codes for CASSLAGNSPLHF.

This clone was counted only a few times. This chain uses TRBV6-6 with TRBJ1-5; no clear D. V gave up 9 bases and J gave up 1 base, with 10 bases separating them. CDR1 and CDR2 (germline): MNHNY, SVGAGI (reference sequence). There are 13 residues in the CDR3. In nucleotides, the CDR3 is TGTGCCAGTCAAGGGAGGAGCAATCAGCCCCAGCATTTT. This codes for CASQGRSNQPQHF.

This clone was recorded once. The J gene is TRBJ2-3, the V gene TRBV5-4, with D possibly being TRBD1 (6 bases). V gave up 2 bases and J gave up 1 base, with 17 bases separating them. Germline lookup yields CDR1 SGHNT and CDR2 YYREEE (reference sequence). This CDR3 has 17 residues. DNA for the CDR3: TGTGCCAGCAGCTTAGGGGGTAACAGGTGGGGCACAGATACGCAGTATTTT. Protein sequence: CASSLGGNRWGTDTQYF. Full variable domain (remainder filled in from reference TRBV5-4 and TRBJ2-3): ETGVTQSPTHLIKTRGQQVTLRCSSQSGHNTVSWYQQALGQGPQFIFQYYREEENGRGNFPPRFSGLQFPNYSSELNVNALELDDSALYLCASSLGGNRWGTDTQYFGPGTRLTVL.

CDR3 DNA sequence: TGCGCCAGCAAGGTTGCGGGGGGTACGGCAGATACGCAGTATTTT. Amino acid sequence: CASKVAGGTADTQYF. The gene calls are TRBV5-1 and TRBJ2-3; the match to TRBD2 covers 8 bases. Germline V gene lookup returns CDR1 SGHRS and CDR2 YFSETQ. The CDR3 spans 15 residues. V was clipped by 6 bases and J by 4 bases; unmatched bases: 10.

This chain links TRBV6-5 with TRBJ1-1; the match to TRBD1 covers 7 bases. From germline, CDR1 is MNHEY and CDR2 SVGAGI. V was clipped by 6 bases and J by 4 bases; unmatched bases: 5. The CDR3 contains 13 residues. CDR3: CASSSGGLTEAFF. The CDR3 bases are TGTGCCAGCAGCTCAGGGGGGCTCACTGAAGCTTTCTTT.

The CDR3 loop is CASSETEGLENQPQHF. In DNA form, the CDR3 reads TGTGCCAGCAGTGAGACGGAGGGCCTCGAAAATCAGCCCCAGCATTTT. The chain recombines TRBV6-4 with TRBJ1-5; D remains ambiguous. Germline lookup yields CDR1 MRHNA and CDR2 SNTAGT. The V gene lost 3 bases and the J gene lost 4 bases, with 16 bases spanning the gap. The CDR3 loop spans 16 amino acids.

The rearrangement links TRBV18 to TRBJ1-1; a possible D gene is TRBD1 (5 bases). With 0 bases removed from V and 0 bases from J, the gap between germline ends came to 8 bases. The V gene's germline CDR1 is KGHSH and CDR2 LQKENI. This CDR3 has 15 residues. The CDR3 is CASSPPGEVNTEAFF. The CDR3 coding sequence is TGTGCCAGCTCACCACCGGGGGAGGTGAACACTGAAGCTTTCTTT.

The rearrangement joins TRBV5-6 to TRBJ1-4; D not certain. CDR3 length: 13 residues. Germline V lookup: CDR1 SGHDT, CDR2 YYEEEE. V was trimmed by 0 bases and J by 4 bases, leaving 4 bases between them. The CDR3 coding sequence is TGTGCCAGCAGCTTGGGGGATAATGAAAAACTGTTTTTT. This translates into CASSLGDNEKLFF.

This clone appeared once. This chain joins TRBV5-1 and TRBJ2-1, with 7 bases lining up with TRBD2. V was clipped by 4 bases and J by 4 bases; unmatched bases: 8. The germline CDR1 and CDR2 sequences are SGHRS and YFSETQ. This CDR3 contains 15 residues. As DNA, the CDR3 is TGCGCCAGCAGCCCCCTGGCGGGGGAATACAATGAGCAGTTCTTC. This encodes CASSPLAGEYNEQFF.

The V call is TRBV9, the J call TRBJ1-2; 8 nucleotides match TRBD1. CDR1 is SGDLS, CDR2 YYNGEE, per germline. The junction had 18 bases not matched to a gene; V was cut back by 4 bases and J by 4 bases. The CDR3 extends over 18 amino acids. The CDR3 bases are TGTGCCAGCAGCCGAGGGAGCCTTACCGGGACAGGCGTCTATGGCTACACCTTC. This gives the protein CASSRGSLTGTGVYGYTF.

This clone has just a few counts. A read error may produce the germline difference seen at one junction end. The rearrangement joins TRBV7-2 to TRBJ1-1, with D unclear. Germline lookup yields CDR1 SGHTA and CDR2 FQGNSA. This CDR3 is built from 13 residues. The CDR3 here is CASSLGMNTEAFF. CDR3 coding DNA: TGTGCCAGCAGTTTAGGGATGAACACTGAAGCTTTCTTT.

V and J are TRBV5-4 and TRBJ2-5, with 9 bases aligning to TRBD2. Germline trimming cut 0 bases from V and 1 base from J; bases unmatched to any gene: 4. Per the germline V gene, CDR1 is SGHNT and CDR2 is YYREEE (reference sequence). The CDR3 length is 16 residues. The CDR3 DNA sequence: TGTGCCAGCAGCTTGGTTTTAGCGGGGGCCCAAGAGACCCAGTACTTC. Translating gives CASSLVLAGAQETQYF.

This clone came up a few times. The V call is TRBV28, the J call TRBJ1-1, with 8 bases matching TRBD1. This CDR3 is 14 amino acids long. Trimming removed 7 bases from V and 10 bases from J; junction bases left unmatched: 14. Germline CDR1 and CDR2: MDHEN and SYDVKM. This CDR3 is CASKGGGQGVSAFF. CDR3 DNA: TGTGCCAGCAAAGGGGGTGGACAGGGAGTGTCAGCTTTCTTT.

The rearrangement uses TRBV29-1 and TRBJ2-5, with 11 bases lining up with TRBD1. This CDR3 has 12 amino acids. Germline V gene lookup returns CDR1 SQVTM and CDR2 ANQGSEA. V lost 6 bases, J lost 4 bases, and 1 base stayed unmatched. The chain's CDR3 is CSVDRGRETQYF. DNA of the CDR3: TGCAGCGTGGACAGGGGGCGAGAGACCCAGTACTTC.

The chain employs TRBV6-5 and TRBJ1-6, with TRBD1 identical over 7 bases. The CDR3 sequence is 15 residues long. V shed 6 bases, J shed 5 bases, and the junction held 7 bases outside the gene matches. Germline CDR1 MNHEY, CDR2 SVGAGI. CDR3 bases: TGTGCCAGCAGGACGGGACAGACAGATAATTCACCCCTCCACTTT. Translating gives CASRTGQTDNSPLHF.

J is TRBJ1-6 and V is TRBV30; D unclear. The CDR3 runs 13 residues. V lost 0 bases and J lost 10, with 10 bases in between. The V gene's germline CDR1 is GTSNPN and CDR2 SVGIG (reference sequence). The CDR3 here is CAWSVQGKSPLHF. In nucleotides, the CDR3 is TGTGCCTGGAGTGTACAAGGGAAATCACCCCTCCACTTT.

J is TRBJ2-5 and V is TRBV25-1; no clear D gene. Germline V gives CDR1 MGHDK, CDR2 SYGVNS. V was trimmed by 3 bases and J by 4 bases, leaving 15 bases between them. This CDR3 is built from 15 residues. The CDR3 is CASSDPTGPGETQYF. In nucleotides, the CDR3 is TGTGCCAGCAGTGATCCAACTGGCCCCGGAGAGACCCAGTACTTC.

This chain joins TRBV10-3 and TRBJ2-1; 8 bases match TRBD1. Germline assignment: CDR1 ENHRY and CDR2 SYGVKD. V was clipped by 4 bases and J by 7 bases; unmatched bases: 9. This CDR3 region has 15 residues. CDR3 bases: TGTGCCATCAGTGTTTCTCAGGGGGCGGGAAATGAGCAGTTCTTC. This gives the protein CAISVSQGAGNEQFF.